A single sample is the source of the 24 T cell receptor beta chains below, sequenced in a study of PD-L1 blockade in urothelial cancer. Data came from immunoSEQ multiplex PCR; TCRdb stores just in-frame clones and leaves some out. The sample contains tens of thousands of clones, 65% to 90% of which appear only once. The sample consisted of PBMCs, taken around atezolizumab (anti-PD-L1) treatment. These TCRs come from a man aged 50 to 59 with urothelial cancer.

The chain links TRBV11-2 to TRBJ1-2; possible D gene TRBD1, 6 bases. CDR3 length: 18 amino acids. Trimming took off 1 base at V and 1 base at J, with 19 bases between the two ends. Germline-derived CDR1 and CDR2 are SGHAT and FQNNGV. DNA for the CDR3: TGTGCCAGCAGCTTAGCTTCGGGGTACAGGGCCCTTAACTATGGCTACACCTTC. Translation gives CASSLASGYRALNYGYTF.

The chain's CDR3 is CATNGAGNYGYTF. In DNA, the CDR3 is TGTGCCACCAATGGAGCAGGGAACTATGGCTACACCTTC. J is TRBJ1-2 and V is TRBV28, with D possibly being TRBD1 (5 bases). Germline CDR1 is MDHEN and CDR2 is SYDVKM. Trimming took 10 bases from V and 2 from J, leaving 14 bases between them. The CDR3 sequence is 13 residues long.

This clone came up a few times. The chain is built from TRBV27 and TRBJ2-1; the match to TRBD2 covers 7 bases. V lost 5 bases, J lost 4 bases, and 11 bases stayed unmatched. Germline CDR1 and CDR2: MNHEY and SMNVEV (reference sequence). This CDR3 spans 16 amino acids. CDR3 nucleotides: TGTGCCAGCAGTCGTGTCGCGGGAGATTTGTACAATGAGCAGTTCTTC. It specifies CASSRVAGDLYNEQFF.

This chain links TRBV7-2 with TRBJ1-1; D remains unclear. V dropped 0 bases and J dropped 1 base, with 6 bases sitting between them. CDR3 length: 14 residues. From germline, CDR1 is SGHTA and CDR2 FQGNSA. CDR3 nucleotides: TGTGCCAGCAGCTTAGCCAAATCGAACACTGAAGCTTTCTTT. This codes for CASSLAKSNTEAFF.

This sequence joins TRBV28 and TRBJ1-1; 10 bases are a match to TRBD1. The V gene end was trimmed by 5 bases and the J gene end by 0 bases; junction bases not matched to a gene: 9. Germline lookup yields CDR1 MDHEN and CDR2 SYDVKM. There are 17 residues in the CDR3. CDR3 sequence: CASSPTGGNKMNTEAFF. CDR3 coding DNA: TGTGCCAGCAGTCCGACAGGGGGCAACAAGATGAACACTGAAGCTTTCTTT.

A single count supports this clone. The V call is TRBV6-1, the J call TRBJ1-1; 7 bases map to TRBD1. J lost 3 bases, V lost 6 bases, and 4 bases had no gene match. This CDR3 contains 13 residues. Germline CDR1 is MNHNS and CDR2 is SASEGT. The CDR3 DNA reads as TGTGCCAGCAGGAGGGGGCGGGACACTGAAGCTTTCTTT. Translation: CASRRGRDTEAFF.

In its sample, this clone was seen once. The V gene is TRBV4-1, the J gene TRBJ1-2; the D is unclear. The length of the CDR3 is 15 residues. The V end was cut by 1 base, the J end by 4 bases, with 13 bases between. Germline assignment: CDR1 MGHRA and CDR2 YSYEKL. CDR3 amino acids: CASSQGFGVGYGYTF. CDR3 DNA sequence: TGCGCCAGCAGCCAAGGATTCGGGGTCGGCTATGGCTACACCTTC.

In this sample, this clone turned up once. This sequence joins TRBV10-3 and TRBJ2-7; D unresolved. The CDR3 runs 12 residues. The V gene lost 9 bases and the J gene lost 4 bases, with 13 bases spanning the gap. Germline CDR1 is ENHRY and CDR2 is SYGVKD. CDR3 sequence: CAISLGNYEQYF. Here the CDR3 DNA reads TGTGCCATTTCCCTTGGCAATTACGAGCAGTACTTC.

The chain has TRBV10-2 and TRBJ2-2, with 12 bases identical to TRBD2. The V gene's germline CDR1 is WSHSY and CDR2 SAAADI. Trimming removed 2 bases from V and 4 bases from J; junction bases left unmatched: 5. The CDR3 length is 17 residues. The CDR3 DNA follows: TGCGCCAGCAGTGAGGGCAGGACTAGCGGGGCCACCGGGGAGCTGTTTTTT. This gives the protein CASSEGRTSGATGELFF.

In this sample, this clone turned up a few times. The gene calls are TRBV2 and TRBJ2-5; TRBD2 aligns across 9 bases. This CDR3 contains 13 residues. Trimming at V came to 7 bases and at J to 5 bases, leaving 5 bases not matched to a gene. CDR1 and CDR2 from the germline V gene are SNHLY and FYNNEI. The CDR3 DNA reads TGTGCCAGCACGCGGGGGGGGGTGGAGACCCAGTACTTC. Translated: CASTRGGVETQYF. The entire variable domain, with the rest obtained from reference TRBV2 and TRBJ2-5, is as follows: EPEVTQTPSHQVTQMGQEVILRCVPISNHLYFYWYRQILGQKVEFLVSFYNNEISEKSEIFDDQFSVERPDGSNFTLKIRSTKLEDSAMYFCASTRGGVETQYFGPGTRLLVL.

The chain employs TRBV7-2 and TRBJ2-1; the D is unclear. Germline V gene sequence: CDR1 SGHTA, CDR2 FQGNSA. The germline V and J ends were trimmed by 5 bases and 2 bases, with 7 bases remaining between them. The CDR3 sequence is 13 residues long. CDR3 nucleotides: TGTGCCAGCAGCCTCTGGCCCTACAATGAGCAGTTCTTC. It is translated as CASSLWPYNEQFF.

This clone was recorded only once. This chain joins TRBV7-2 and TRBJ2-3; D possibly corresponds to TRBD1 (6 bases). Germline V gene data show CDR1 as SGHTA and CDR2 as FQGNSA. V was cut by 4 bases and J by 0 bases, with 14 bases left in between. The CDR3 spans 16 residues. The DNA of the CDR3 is TGTGCCAGCAGCTCAACAGGGACCTTTAGCACAGATACGCAGTATTTT. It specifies CASSSTGTFSTDTQYF.

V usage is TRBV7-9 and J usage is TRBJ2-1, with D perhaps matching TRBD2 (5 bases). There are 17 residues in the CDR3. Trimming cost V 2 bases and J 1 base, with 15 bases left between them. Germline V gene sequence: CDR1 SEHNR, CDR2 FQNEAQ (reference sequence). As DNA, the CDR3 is TGTGCCAGCAGCTTACGAGGGAGTGCCTTTTCCTACAATGAGCAGTTCTTC. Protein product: CASSLRGSAFSYNEQFF.

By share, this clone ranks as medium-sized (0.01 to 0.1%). The CDR3 spells CASSYSGTGWFGYTF. The CDR3 region has the DNA TGTGCCAGCAGTTACTCCGGGACAGGGTGGTTTGGCTACACCTTC. The chain is built from TRBV6-5 and TRBJ1-2; 9 bases align to TRBD1. The germline CDR1 and CDR2 sequences are MNHEY and SVGAGI. V shed 0 bases and J 7 bases; nucleotides not matched to a gene: 6. There are 15 residues in the CDR3.

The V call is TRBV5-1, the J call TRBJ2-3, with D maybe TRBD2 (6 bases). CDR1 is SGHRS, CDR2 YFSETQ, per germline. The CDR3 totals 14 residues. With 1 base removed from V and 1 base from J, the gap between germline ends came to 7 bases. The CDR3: CASSLSGRTDTQYF. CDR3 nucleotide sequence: TGCGCCAGCAGCTTGAGCGGGCGCACAGATACGCAGTATTTT.

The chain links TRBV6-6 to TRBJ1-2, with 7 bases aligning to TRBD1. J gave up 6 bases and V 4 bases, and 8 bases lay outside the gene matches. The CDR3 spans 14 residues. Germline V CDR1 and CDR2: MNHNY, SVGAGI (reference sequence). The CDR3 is CASSSRQGGHGYTF. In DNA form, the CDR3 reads TGTGCCAGCAGTTCCAGACAGGGTGGGCATGGCTACACCTTC.

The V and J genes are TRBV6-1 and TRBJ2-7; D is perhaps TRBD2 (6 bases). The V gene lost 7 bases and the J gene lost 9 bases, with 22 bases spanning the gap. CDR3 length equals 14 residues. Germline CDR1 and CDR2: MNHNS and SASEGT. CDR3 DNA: TGTGCCAGCACCGAAGGAGGGAGTGTAAAGCGGCAGTACTTC. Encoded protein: CASTEGGSVKRQYF.

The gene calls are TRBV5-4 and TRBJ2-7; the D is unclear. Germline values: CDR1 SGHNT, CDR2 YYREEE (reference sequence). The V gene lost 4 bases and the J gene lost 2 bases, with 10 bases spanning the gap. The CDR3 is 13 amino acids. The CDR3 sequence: CASSAGRAYEQYF. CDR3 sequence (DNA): TGTGCCAGCAGCGCCGGTCGTGCCTACGAGCAGTACTTC.

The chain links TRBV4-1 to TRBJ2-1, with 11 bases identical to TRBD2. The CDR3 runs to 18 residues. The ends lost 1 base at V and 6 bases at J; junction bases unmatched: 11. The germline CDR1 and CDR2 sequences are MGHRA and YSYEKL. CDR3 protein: CASSQALRGLAESNEQFF. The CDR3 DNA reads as TGCGCCAGCAGCCAAGCCCTTAGGGGACTAGCGGAAAGCAATGAGCAGTTCTTC.

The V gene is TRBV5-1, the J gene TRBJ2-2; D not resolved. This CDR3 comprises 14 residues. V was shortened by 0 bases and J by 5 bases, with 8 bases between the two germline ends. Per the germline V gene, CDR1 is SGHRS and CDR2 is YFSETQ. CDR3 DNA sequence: TGCGCCAGCAGCTTGGAATTCCGGACCGGGGAGCTGTTTTTT. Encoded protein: CASSLEFRTGELFF.

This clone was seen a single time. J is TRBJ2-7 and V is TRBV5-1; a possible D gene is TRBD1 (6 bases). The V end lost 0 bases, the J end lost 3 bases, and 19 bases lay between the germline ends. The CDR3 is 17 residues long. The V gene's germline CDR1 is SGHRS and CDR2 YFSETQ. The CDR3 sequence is CASSLAPMGAGDYEQYF. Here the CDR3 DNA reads TGCGCCAGCAGCTTGGCGCCTATGGGGGCCGGGGACTACGAGCAGTACTTC.

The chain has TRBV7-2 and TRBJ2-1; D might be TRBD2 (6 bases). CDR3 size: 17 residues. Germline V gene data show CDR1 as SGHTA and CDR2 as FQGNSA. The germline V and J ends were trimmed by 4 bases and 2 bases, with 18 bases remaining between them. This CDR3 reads CASSSAGTPGAYNEQFF. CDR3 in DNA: TGTGCCAGCAGCTCCGCAGGGACCCCGGGGGCCTACAATGAGCAGTTCTTC.

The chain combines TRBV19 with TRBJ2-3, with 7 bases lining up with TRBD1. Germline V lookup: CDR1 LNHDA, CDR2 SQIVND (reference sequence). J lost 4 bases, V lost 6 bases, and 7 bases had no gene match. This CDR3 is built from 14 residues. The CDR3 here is CASRGSQGADTQYF. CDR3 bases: TGTGCCAGTAGAGGGTCCCAGGGGGCAGATACGCAGTATTTT.

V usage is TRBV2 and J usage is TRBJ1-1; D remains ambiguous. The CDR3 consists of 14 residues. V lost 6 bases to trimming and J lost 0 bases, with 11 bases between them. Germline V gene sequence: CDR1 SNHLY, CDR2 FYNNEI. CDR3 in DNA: TGTGCCAGCAGGAACGACAATATGAACACTGAAGCTTTCTTT. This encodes CASRNDNMNTEAFF.